Listed below are T cell receptor beta chains from one sample, sequenced in a study of cytomegalovirus exposure and HLA in healthy donors. Clones were sequenced by immunoSEQ multiplex PCR, and TCRdb holds only the in-frame ones, with some missing. The sample lists 180,000 or so clones, roughly 86% occurring once. Sample: PBMCs. All receptors come from a man aged 30-40 years in good health and CMV-seropositive. Both conserved end residues are part of each CDR3. The D gene is left open where the match is weak. Clone size is shown for a subset of rows, as once, few, many or a class of expanded clone.

d_gene: .
abundance: .
len: 15
j_gene: TRBJ2-7
v_gene: TRBV4-3
CDR3aa: CASSQDITGYYEQYF
CDR3nt: TGCGCCAGCAGCCAAGATATAACAGGCTACTACGAGCAGTACTTC

d_gene: .
abundance: .
len: 14
j_gene: TRBJ2-2
v_gene: TRBV5-1
CDR3aa: CASSFYGSAGELFF
CDR3nt: TGCGCCAGCAGCTTTTACGGGAGTGCCGGGGAGCTGTTTTTT

d_gene: .
abundance: .
len: 17
j_gene: TRBJ1-5
v_gene: TRBV2
CDR3aa: CASSSITGIISNQPQHF
CDR3nt: TGTGCCAGCAGTTCAATCACAGGGATAATTAGCAATCAGCCCCAGCATTTT

d_gene: .
abundance: .
len: 15
j_gene: TRBJ2-3
v_gene: TRBV27
CDR3aa: CASNWAGGSTDTQYF
CDR3nt: TGTGCCAGCAACTGGGCAGGGGGGAGCACAGATACGCAGTATTTT

d_gene: .
abundance: .
len: 15
j_gene: TRBJ2-2
v_gene: TRBV7-3
CDR3aa: CASSPRPQGTGELFF
CDR3nt: TGTGCCAGCAGCCCCCGCCCCCAGGGTACCGGGGAGCTGTTTTTT

d_gene: .
abundance: .
len: 14
j_gene: TRBJ2-2
v_gene: TRBV19
CDR3aa: CASSISANTGELFF
CDR3nt: TGTGCCAGTAGTATTAGTGCGAACACCGGGGAGCTGTTTTTT

d_gene: .
abundance: .
len: 15
j_gene: TRBJ1-5
v_gene: TRBV19
CDR3aa: CASGFREGGNQPQHF
CDR3nt: TGTGCCAGTGGGTTCAGGGAAGGGGGCAATCAGCCCCAGCATTTT

d_gene: .
abundance: .
len: 16
j_gene: TRBJ2-3
v_gene: TRBV18
CDR3aa: CASSPDRLRSTDTQYF
CDR3nt: TGTGCCAGCTCACCAGACCGGCTCCGTAGCACAGATACGCAGTATTTT

d_gene: TRBD1
abundance: .
len: 18
j_gene: TRBJ1-5
v_gene: TRBV7-7
CDR3aa: CASVRDRGHRYSNQPQHF
CDR3nt: TGTGCTAGCGTCCGGGACAGGGGCCATCGATATAGCAATCAGCCCCAGCATTTT

d_gene: TRBD2
abundance: .
len: 15
j_gene: TRBJ2-1
v_gene: TRBV6-5
CDR3aa: CASRTTSGFYNEQFF
CDR3nt: TGTGCCAGCAGAACGACTAGCGGGTTTTACAATGAGCAGTTCTTC

d_gene: .
abundance: once
len: 14
j_gene: TRBJ2-5
v_gene: TRBV19
CDR3aa: CASSGTPFQETQYF
CDR3nt: TGTGCCAGTAGCGGGACACCATTCCAAGAGACCCAGTACTTC

d_gene: .
abundance: .
len: 15
j_gene: TRBJ2-3
v_gene: TRBV7-3
CDR3aa: CASSSAGISTDTQYF
CDR3nt: TGTGCCAGCAGCTCGGCCGGGATTAGCACAGATACGCAGTATTTT

d_gene: TRBD2
abundance: .
len: 15
j_gene: TRBJ2-3
v_gene: TRBV19
CDR3aa: CASSSRGGYSDTQYF
CDR3nt: TGTGCCAGTAGTTCCCGCGGGGGGTACTCAGATACGCAGTATTTT

d_gene: .
abundance: .
len: 15
j_gene: TRBJ2-7
v_gene: TRBV19
CDR3aa: CASSIRVGRVGEQYF
CDR3nt: TGTGCCAGTAGTATCCGTGTGGGCAGGGTGGGCGAGCAGTACTTC

d_gene: .
abundance: .
len: 13
j_gene: TRBJ2-7
v_gene: TRBV11-3
CDR3aa: CASGIGGAYEQYF
CDR3nt: TGTGCCAGCGGAATTGGCGGGGCCTACGAGCAGTACTTC

d_gene: TRBD2
abundance: .
len: 14
j_gene: TRBJ2-1
v_gene: TRBV5-4
CDR3aa: CASSLGLAGDEQFF
CDR3nt: TGTGCCAGCAGCTTGGGACTAGCGGGGGACGAGCAGTTCTTC

d_gene: .
abundance: few
len: 14
j_gene: TRBJ2-3
v_gene: TRBV6-4
CDR3aa: CASSDSGDTDTQYF
CDR3nt: TGTGCCAGCAGTGACTCAGGCGACACAGATACGCAGTATTTT

d_gene: TRBD1
abundance: .
len: 13
j_gene: TRBJ1-2
v_gene: TRBV9
CDR3aa: CASSVAGGYGYTF
CDR3nt: TGTGCCAGCAGCGTAGCAGGGGGCTACGGCTACACCTTC

d_gene: .
abundance: .
len: 15
j_gene: TRBJ1-1
v_gene: TRBV19
CDR3aa: CASSIIAGGQGGAFF
CDR3nt: TGTGCCAGTAGTATCATTGCTGGCGGCCAAGGGGGAGCTTTCTTT

d_gene: TRBD2
abundance: .
len: 17
j_gene: TRBJ2-3
v_gene: TRBV5-1
CDR3aa: CASSLYLAGGNQDTQYF
CDR3nt: TGCGCCAGCAGCTTGTACCTAGCGGGAGGTAATCAAGATACGCAGTATTTT

d_gene: .
abundance: .
len: 14
j_gene: TRBJ1-2
v_gene: TRBV6-1
CDR3aa: CASTTVGINYGYTF
CDR3nt: TGTGCCAGCACAACGGTGGGAATTAACTATGGCTACACCTTC

d_gene: TRBD2
abundance: few
len: 18
j_gene: TRBJ2-2
v_gene: TRBV6-1
CDR3aa: CASSEALGGASYTGELFF
CDR3nt: TGTGCCAGCAGTGAAGCGCTGGGAGGGGCGAGCTACACCGGGGAGCTGTTTTTT

d_gene: .
abundance: few
len: 13
j_gene: TRBJ2-7
v_gene: TRBV30
CDR3aa: CAWSVTGNHEQYF
CDR3nt: TGTGCCTGGAGTGTAACAGGGAACCACGAGCAGTACTTC

d_gene: .
abundance: .
len: 13
j_gene: TRBJ2-1
v_gene: TRBV27
CDR3aa: CASSQITYNEQFF
CDR3nt: TGTGCCAGCAGCCAGATCACCTACAATGAGCAGTTCTTC

d_gene: TRBD2
abundance: .
len: 15
j_gene: TRBJ2-7
v_gene: TRBV11-1
CDR3aa: CASSLSLREGYEQYF
CDR3nt: TGTGCCAGCAGCTTATCTTTGCGGGAGGGCTACGAGCAGTACTTC

d_gene: .
abundance: .
len: 14
j_gene: TRBJ1-3
v_gene: TRBV6-6
CDR3aa: CASAGTSSGNTIYF
CDR3nt: TGTGCCAGCGCTGGGACGAGCTCTGGAAACACCATATATTTT

d_gene: TRBD2
abundance: .
len: 16
j_gene: TRBJ2-2
v_gene: TRBV7-3
CDR3aa: CASSTPSGANTGELFF
CDR3nt: TGTGCCAGCAGCACCCCTAGCGGGGCCAACACCGGGGAGCTGTTTTTT

d_gene: TRBD2
abundance: .
len: 15
j_gene: TRBJ2-3
v_gene: TRBV29-1
CDR3aa: CSVPGTSGYTDTQYF
CDR3nt: TGCAGCGTCCCCGGGACTAGCGGGTATACAGATACGCAGTATTTT

d_gene: .
abundance: .
len: 14
j_gene: TRBJ2-1
v_gene: TRBV25-1
CDR3aa: CASMGQSSYNEQFF
CDR3nt: TGTGCCAGCATGGGCCAGTCCTCCTACAATGAGCAGTTCTTC

d_gene: .
abundance: few
len: 14
j_gene: TRBJ2-7
v_gene: TRBV21-1
CDR3aa: CASSKGDSTYEQYF
CDR3nt: TGTGCCAGCAGCAAAGGGGACAGCACCTACGAGCAGTACTTC

d_gene: .
abundance: .
len: 14
j_gene: TRBJ2-7
v_gene: TRBV4-1
CDR3aa: CASSPRENSYEQYF
CDR3nt: TGCGCCAGCAGCCCCCGGGAGAACTCCTACGAGCAGTACTTC

d_gene: .
abundance: few
len: 15
j_gene: TRBJ2-2
v_gene: TRBV7-9
CDR3aa: CASSWRLEGTGELFF
CDR3nt: TGTGCCAGCAGCTGGCGACTCGAGGGTACCGGGGAGCTGTTTTTT

d_gene: .
abundance: .
len: 15
j_gene: TRBJ1-3
v_gene: TRBV4-1
CDR3aa: CASRTAGVSGNTIYF
CDR3nt: TGCGCCAGCAGAACTGCAGGAGTCTCTGGAAACACCATATATTTT

d_gene: .
abundance: .
len: 14
j_gene: TRBJ1-1
v_gene: TRBV7-2
CDR3aa: CASSLVPVRTEAFF
CDR3nt: TGTGCCAGCAGCTTAGTTCCGGTCCGCACTGAAGCTTTCTTT

d_gene: .
abundance: .
len: 14
j_gene: TRBJ1-1
v_gene: TRBV5-6
CDR3aa: CASSWHLGDTEAFF
CDR3nt: TGTGCCAGCAGCTGGCACCTGGGGGACACTGAAGCTTTCTTT

d_gene: .
abundance: .
len: 12
j_gene: TRBJ1-5
v_gene: TRBV7-9
CDR3aa: CASSSWGQPQHF
CDR3nt: TGTGCCAGCAGCTCGTGGGGTCAGCCCCAGCATTTT

d_gene: TRBD2
abundance: .
len: 16
j_gene: TRBJ2-1
v_gene: TRBV27
CDR3aa: CASTLSGTSGYNEQFF
CDR3nt: TGTGCCAGCACCCTTTCGGGGACTAGCGGGTACAATGAGCAGTTCTTC

d_gene: .
abundance: .
len: 15
j_gene: TRBJ1-2
v_gene: TRBV6-4
CDR3aa: CASSAEAGFHYGYTF
CDR3nt: TGTGCCAGCAGTGCTGAGGCGGGGTTTCACTATGGCTACACCTTC

d_gene: TRBD2
abundance: .
len: 15
j_gene: TRBJ2-1
v_gene: TRBV7-9
CDR3aa: CASLRASGGHNEQFF
CDR3nt: TGTGCCAGTTTAAGGGCTAGCGGGGGCCACAATGAGCAGTTCTTC

d_gene: .
abundance: .
len: 15
j_gene: TRBJ1-1
v_gene: TRBV5-1
CDR3aa: CASSLAGGMNTEAFF
CDR3nt: TGCGCCAGCAGCTTGGCCGGGGGAATGAACACTGAAGCTTTCTTT

d_gene: TRBD1
abundance: .
len: 18
j_gene: TRBJ1-6
v_gene: TRBV4-2
CDR3aa: CASSQALTQGAFISPLHF
CDR3nt: TGTGCCAGCAGCCAGGCCCTGACACAGGGGGCATTTATTTCACCCCTCCACTTT

d_gene: TRBD1
abundance: once
len: 13
j_gene: TRBJ1-1
v_gene: TRBV7-7
CDR3aa: CASSRDRDTEAFF
CDR3nt: TGTGCCAGCAGCCGGGACAGGGACACTGAAGCTTTCTTT

d_gene: .
abundance: .
len: 15
j_gene: TRBJ1-5
v_gene: TRBV6-1
CDR3aa: CASSEGRGGGQPQHF
CDR3nt: TGTGCCAGCAGTGAAGGGAGGGGGGGTGGTCAGCCCCAGCATTTT